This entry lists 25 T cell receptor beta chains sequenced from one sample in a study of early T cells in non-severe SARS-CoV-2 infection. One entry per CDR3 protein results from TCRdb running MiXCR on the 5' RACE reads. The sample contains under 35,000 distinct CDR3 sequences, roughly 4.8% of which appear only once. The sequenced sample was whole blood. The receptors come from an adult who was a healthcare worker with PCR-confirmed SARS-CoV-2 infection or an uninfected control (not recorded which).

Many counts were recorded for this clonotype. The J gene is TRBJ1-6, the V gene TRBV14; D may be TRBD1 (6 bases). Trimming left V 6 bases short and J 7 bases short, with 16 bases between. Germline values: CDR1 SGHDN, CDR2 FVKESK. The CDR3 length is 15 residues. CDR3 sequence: CASRGSGVWNSPLHF. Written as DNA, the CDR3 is TGTGCCAGCAGGGGGTCAGGGGTATGGAATTCACCCCTCCACTTT. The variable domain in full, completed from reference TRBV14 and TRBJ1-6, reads EAGVTQFPSHSVIEKGQTVTLRCDPISGHDNLYWYRRVMGKEIKFLLHFVKESKQDESGMPNNRFLAERTGGTYSTLKVQPAELEDSGVYFCASRGSGVWNSPLHFGNGTRLTVT.

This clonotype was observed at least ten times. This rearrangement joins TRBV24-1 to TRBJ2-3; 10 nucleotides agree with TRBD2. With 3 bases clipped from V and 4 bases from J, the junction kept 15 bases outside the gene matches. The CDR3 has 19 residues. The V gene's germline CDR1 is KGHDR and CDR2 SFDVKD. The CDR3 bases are TGTGCCACCAGTGATCCCACCGTTAAGACTAGCGGGTTAGCAGATACGCAGTATTTT. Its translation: CATSDPTVKTSGLADTQYF.

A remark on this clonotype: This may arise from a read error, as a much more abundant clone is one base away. This chain's CDR3 is CASSKSGRVNTGELFF. In DNA, the CDR3 is TGTGCCAGCAGTAAATCAGGGAGAGTCAACACCGGGGAGCTGTTTTTT. The rearrangement uses TRBV2 and TRBJ2-2, with D perhaps given as TRBD1 or TRBD2 (5 bases each). The germline V gene encodes CDR1 SNHLY and CDR2 FYNNEI. Trimming removed 5 bases from V and 2 bases from J, with 15 bases in between. The CDR3 covers 16 residues.

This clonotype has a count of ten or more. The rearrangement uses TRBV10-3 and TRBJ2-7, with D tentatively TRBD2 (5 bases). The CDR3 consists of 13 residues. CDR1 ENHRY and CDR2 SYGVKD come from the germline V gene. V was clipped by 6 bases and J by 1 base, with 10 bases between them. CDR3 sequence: CAIRSPGSYEQYF. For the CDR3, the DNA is TGTGCCATCAGGTCACCGGGGTCCTACGAGCAGTACTTC.

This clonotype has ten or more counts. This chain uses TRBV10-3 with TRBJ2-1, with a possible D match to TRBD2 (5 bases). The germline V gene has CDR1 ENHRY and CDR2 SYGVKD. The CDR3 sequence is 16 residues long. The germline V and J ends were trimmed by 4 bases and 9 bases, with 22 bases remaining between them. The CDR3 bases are TGTGCCATCAGTGGGACCCGTCGAGGCAACGCGGGTGAGCAGTTCTTC. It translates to CAISGTRRGNAGEQFF.

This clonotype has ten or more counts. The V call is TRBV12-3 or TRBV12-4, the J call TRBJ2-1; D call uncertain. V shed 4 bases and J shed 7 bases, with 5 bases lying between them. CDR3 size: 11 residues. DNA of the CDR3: TGTGCCAGCAGTTGGCGGAATGAGCAGTTCTTC. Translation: CASSWRNEQFF.

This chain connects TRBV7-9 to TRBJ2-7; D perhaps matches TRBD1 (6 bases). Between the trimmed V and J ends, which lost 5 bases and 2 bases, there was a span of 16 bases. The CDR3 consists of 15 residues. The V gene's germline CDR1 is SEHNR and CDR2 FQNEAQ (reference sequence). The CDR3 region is CASSQNRVAPYEQYF. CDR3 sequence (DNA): TGTGCCAGCAGCCAGAACAGGGTTGCCCCCTACGAGCAGTACTTC. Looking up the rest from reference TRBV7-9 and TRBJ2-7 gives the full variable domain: DTGVSQNPRHKITKRGQNVTFRCDPISEHNRLYWYRQTLGQGPEFLTYFQNEAQLEKSRLLSDRFSAERPKGSFSTLEIQRTEQGDSAMYLCASSQNRVAPYEQYFGPGTRLTVT.

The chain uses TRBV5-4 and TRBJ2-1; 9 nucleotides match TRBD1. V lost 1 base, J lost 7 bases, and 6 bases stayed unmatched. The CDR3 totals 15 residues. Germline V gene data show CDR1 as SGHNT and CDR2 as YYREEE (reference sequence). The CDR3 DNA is TGTGCCAGCAGCTTGACGGGACAGGGCCTAAATGAGCAGTTCTTC. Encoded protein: CASSLTGQGLNEQFF.

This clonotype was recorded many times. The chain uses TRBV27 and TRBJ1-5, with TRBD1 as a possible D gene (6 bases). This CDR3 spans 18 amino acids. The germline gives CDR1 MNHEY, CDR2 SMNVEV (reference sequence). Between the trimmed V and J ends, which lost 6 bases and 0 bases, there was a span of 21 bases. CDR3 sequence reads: CASRKLIGAGDSNQPQHF. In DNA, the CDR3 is TGTGCCAGCAGAAAATTAATAGGGGCAGGGGATAGCAATCAGCCCCAGCATTTT.

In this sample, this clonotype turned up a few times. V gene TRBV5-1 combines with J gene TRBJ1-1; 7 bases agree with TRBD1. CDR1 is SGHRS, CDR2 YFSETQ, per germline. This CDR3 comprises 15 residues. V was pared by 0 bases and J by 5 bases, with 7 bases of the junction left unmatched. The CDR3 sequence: CASSLVQGSGTEAFF. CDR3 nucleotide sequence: TGCGCCAGCAGCTTGGTACAGGGGAGCGGGACTGAAGCTTTCTTT.

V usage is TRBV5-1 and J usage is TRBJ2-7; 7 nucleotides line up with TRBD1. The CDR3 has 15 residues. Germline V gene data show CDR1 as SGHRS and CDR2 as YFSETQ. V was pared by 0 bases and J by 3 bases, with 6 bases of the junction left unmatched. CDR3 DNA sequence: TGCGCCAGCAGCTTGGCGGCAGGGGGAAGCTACGAGCAGTACTTC. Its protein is CASSLAAGGSYEQYF.

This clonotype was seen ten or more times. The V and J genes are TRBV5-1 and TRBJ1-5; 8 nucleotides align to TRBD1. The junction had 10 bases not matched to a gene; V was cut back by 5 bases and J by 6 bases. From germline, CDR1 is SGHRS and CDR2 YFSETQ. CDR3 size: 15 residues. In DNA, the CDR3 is TGCGCCAGCAGGGCCGATTCACAGGGGGGTCAGCCCCAGCATTTT. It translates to CASRADSQGGQPQHF.

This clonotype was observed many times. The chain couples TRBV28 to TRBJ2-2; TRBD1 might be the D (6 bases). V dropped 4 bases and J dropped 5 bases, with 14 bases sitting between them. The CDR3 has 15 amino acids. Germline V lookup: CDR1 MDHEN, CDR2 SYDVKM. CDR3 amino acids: CASSSGQWRTGELFF. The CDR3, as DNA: TGTGCCAGCAGTTCCGGACAGTGGAGGACCGGGGAGCTGTTTTTT.

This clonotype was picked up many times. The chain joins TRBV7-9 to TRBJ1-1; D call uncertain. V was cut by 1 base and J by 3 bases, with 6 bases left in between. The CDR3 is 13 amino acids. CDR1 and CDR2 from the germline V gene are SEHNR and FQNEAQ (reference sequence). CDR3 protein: CASSLGTDTEAFF. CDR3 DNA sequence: TGTGCCAGCAGCTTAGGAACGGACACTGAAGCTTTCTTT.

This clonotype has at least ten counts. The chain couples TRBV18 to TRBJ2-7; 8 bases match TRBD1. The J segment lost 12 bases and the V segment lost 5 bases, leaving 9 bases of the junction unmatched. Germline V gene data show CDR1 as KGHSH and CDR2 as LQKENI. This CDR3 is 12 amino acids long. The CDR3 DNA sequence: TGTGCCAGCTCAGAGGACAGGGAGAGTTTGTACTTC. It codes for CASSEDRESLYF.

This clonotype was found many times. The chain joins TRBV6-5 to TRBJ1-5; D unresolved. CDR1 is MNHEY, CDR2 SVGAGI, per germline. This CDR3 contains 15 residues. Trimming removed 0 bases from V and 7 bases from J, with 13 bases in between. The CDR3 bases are TGTGCCAGCAGTTACTCCTCGACAAAACGGCAGCCCCAGCATTTT. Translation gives CASSYSSTKRQPQHF.

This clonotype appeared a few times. CDR3 in amino acids: CASSLPRRGSYEQYF. In nucleotides, the CDR3 is TGTGCCAGCAGTCTCCCCCGGCGGGGATCCTACGAGCAGTACTTC. The J gene is TRBJ2-7, the V gene TRBV27; D is perhaps TRBD2 (6 bases). Trimming pared 5 bases from V and 1 base from J, leaving 15 bases between. Per germline, CDR1 MNHEY and CDR2 SMNVEV (reference sequence). The CDR3 is 15 amino acids.

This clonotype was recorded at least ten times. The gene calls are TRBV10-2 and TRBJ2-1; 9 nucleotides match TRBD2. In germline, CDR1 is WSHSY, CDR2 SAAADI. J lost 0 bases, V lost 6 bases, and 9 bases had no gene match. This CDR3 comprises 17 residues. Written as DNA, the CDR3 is TGCGCCAGCAGGGTTAGCGGGGGCCCGAGCTCCTACAATGAGCAGTTCTTC. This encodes CASRVSGGPSSYNEQFF.

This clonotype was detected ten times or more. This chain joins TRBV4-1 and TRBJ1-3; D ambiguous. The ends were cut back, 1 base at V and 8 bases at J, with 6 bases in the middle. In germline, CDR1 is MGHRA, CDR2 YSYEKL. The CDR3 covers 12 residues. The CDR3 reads CASSQVEDTIYF. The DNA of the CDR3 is TGCGCCAGCAGCCAAGTGGAGGACACCATATATTTT.

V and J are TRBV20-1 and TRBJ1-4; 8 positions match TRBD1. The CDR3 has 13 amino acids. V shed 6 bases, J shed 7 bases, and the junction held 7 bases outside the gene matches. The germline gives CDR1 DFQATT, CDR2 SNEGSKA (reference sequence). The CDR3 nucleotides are TGCAGTGCCCCGGACAGGGCAGGTGAAAAACTGTTTTTT. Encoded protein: CSAPDRAGEKLFF.

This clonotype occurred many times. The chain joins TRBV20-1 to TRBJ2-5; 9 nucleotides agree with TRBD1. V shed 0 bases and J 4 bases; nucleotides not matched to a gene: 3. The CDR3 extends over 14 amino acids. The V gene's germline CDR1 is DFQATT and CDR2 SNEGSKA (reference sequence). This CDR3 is CSARDGGQGETQYF. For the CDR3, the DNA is TGCAGTGCTAGAGATGGGGGACAGGGAGAGACCCAGTACTTC.

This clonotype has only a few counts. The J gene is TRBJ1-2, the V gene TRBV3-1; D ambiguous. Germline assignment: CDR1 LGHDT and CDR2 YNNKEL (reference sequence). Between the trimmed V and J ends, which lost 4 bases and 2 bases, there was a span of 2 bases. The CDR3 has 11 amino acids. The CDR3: CASSLNYGYTF. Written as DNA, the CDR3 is TGTGCCAGCAGCCTAAACTATGGCTACACCTTC.

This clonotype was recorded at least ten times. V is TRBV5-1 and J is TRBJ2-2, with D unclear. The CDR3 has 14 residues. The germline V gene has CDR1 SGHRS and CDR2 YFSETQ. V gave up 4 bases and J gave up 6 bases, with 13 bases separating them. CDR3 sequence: CASSTGPAAGELFF. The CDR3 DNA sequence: TGCGCCAGCAGCACGGGCCCGGCCGCCGGGGAGCTGTTTTTT.

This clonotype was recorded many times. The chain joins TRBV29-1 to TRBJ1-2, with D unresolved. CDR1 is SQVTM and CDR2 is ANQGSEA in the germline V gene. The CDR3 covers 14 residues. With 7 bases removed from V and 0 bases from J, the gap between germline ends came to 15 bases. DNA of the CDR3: TGCAGCGCCGAACGGACGGGTTCTAACTATGGCTACACCTTC. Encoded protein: CSAERTGSNYGYTF.

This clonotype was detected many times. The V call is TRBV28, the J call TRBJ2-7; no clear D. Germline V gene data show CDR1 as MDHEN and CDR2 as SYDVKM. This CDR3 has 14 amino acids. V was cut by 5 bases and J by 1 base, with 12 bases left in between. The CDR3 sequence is CASSDQMRSYEQYF. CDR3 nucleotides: TGTGCCAGCAGTGACCAGATGAGGTCCTACGAGCAGTACTTC.